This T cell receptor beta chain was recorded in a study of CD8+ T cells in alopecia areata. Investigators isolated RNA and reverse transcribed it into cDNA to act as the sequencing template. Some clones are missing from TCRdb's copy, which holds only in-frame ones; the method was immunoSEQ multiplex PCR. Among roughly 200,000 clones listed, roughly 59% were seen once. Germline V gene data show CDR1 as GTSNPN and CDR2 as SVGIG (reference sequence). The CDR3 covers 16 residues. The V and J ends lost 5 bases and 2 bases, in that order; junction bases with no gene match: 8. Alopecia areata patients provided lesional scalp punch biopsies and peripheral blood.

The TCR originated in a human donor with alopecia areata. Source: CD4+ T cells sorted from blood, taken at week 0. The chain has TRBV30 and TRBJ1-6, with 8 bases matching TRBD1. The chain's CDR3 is CAWVTSGGAYNSPLHF. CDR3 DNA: TGTGCCTGGGTCACATCAGGGGGCGCCTATAATTCACCCCTCCACTTT.